The 29 T cell receptor beta chains below all came from one sample that was sequenced in a study of T-cell memory formation after mild COVID-19. TCRdb reanalysed the 5' RACE reads using MiXCR and keeps one entry per CDR3 protein. The table lists about 190,000 distinct CDR3 sequences, roughly a tenth of them singletons, with under 3.5% in the top ten. Sequencing was carried out using PBMCs or a T cell subset sorted from them (not recorded which). The receptors come from a man between 18 and 35 years old who had mild COVID-19 (a few samples of this study predate the infection). Cell type and time point are not known.

The CDR3 sequence: CASSHPRIFPQYF. CDR3 in DNA: TGCGCCAGCAGCCACCCGAGGATTTTTCCCCAGTACTTC. This chain joins TRBV4-1 and TRBJ2-5; D is ambiguous. The germline V gene has CDR1 MGHRA and CDR2 YSYEKL. This CDR3 is 13 amino acids long. V shed 3 bases and J shed 9 bases, with 14 bases lying between them.

This clonotype has a handful of counts. The V gene is TRBV4-1, the J gene TRBJ1-1; 9 nucleotides line up with TRBD1. V shed 4 bases and J 4 bases; nucleotides not matched to a gene: 7. CDR1 is MGHRA and CDR2 is YSYEKL in the germline V gene. The CDR3 totals 15 residues. In DNA form, the CDR3 reads TGCGCCAGCAGCCCAACGGGGACAGGGACCACTGAAGCTTTCTTT. Translation gives CASSPTGTGTTEAFF.

This clonotype was counted only a few times. The chain employs TRBV3-2 and TRBJ1-1. TRBV3-2 is a pseudogene locus. The CDR3 covers 11 residues. CDR3 region: CASSRDFEAFF. CDR3 in DNA: TGTGCCAGCAGCCGGGACTTTGAAGCTTTCTTT.

This chain joins TRBV24-1 and TRBJ2-1, with D perhaps matching TRBD1 (5 bases). V was clipped by 3 bases and J by 7 bases, with 12 bases between them. The germline V gene encodes CDR1 KGHDR and CDR2 SFDVKD. The CDR3 sequence is 14 residues long. Written as DNA, the CDR3 is TGTGCCACCAGTGATCCCCTCCAGGGTAATGAGCAGTTCTTC. It yields the protein CATSDPLQGNEQFF.

A few counts support this clonotype. The chain combines TRBV7-2 with TRBJ2-2; D unclear. V was cut by 5 bases and J by 4 bases, with 11 bases left in between. CDR3 length equals 14 residues. Germline V gene data show CDR1 as SGHTA and CDR2 as FQGNSA. The CDR3 DNA follows: TGTGCCAGCAGCCTCTCCCGACTCACCGGGGAGCTGTTTTTT. Protein sequence: CASSLSRLTGELFF.

The chain couples TRBV6-5 to TRBJ2-7; 7 bases line up with TRBD2. With 6 bases clipped from V and 2 bases from J, the junction kept 10 bases outside the gene matches. The CDR3 is made up of 15 amino acids. CDR1 is MNHEY, CDR2 SVGAGI, per germline. CDR3 protein: CASSRGLAEAYEQYV. CDR3 DNA sequence: TGTGCCAGCAGCCGCGGGCTAGCGGAGGCCTACGAGCAGTACGTC.

The chain combines TRBV20-1 with TRBJ2-1; D is unclear. This CDR3 region has 11 residues. Germline CDR1 DFQATT, CDR2 SNEGSKA (reference sequence). Trimming left V 6 bases short and J 8 bases short, with 11 bases between. The DNA of the CDR3 is TGCAGTGCCCTCCTAGTTCATGAGCAGTTCTTC. Protein product: CSALLVHEQFF.

This clonotype occurred many times. The rearrangement uses TRBV20-1 and TRBJ1-1; no firm D call. Trimming pared 1 base from V and 1 base from J, leaving 10 bases between. This CDR3 is 14 amino acids long. From germline, CDR1 is DFQATT and CDR2 SNEGSKA (reference sequence). The CDR3 is CSARVGIQNTEAFF. The CDR3 bases are TGCAGTGCTAGAGTCGGAATTCAGAACACTGAAGCTTTCTTT.

This clonotype has a handful of counts. V and J are TRBV30 and TRBJ1-1, with TRBD1 identical over 8 bases. The germline gives CDR1 GTSNPN, CDR2 SVGIG (reference sequence). CDR3 length: 18 amino acids. V shed 0 bases, J shed 0 bases, and the junction held 12 bases outside the gene matches. This CDR3 reads CAWSVRDRWDDLNTEAFF. CDR3 in DNA: TGTGCCTGGAGTGTTCGGGACAGGTGGGATGATTTGAACACTGAAGCTTTCTTT.

The table lists this clonotype with a few counts. This chain uses TRBV28 with TRBJ2-3; TRBD2 matches at 12 bases. The CDR3 length is 16 residues. Germline values: CDR1 MDHEN, CDR2 SYDVKM. The junction had 4 bases not matched to a gene; V was cut back by 2 bases and J by 4 bases. The CDR3 spells CASSLVSSGGADTQYF. The CDR3 DNA reads as TGTGCCAGCAGTTTAGTGTCTAGCGGGGGGGCAGATACGCAGTATTTT.

This clonotype was seen only a few times. The chain recombines TRBV20-1 with TRBJ1-5; D gene unclear. Germline V CDR1 and CDR2: DFQATT, SNEGSKA (reference sequence). The V end was cut by 1 base, the J end by 2 bases, with 12 bases between. This CDR3 contains 15 residues. The CDR3 reads CSARVARRGNQPQHF. For the CDR3, the DNA is TGCAGTGCTAGAGTGGCCCGAAGGGGCAATCAGCCCCAGCATTTT.

The rearrangement joins TRBV6-5 to TRBJ2-7; maybe TRBD2 (5 bases). The germline gives CDR1 MNHEY, CDR2 SVGAGI. The CDR3 loop spans 13 amino acids. V lost 8 bases to trimming and J lost 4 bases, with 15 bases between them. The CDR3 reads CASPPVRDYEQYV. The CDR3 nucleotides are TGTGCCAGCCCCCCGGTCCGGGATTACGAGCAGTACGTC.

V usage is TRBV5-4 and J usage is TRBJ2-3; 7 nucleotides agree with TRBD2. The CDR3 consists of 17 residues. After removal of 4 bases from V and 0 bases from J, the junction contained 11 bases not matched to a gene. CDR1 is SGHNT, CDR2 YYREEE, per germline (reference sequence). The CDR3 sequence: CASSRNLAASSTDTQYF. The DNA of the CDR3 is TGTGCCAGCAGCCGGAATCTAGCGGCCTCTAGCACAGATACGCAGTATTTT.

The chain couples TRBV12-3 or TRBV12-4 to TRBJ2-7, with no clear D. The V end was cut by 7 bases, the J end by 6 bases, with 13 bases between. The CDR3 is made up of 12 amino acids. CDR3 nucleotides: TGTGCCAGCACCACTTACTTTAGCGAGCAGTACTTC. Its translation is CASTTYFSEQYF.

This clonotype was picked up a small number of times. The gene calls are TRBV4-3 and TRBJ1-2; tentatively, D is TRBD1 (5 bases). The V end was cut by 6 bases, the J end by 4 bases, with 24 bases between. The CDR3 consists of 17 residues. Germline V gene data show CDR1 as LGHNA and CDR2 as YSLEER. CDR3 in amino acids: CASRPGLTFAPGYGYTF. The DNA for the CDR3 is TGCGCCAGCAGACCGGGACTAACGTTTGCACCTGGCTATGGCTACACCTTC.

The sample holds many counts of this clonotype. The chain joins TRBV20-1 to TRBJ2-3; TRBD1 agrees at 10 bases. The CDR3 totals 16 residues. Trimming took 2 bases from V and 10 from J; bases not matched to a gene: 15. Germline-derived CDR1 and CDR2 are DFQATT and SNEGSKA (reference sequence). The chain's CDR3 is CSARSPTGGDGFPQYF. DNA of the CDR3: TGCAGTGCTAGAAGCCCGACAGGGGGCGATGGTTTTCCGCAGTATTTT.

The gene calls are TRBV7-2 and TRBJ2-1, with 9 nucleotides matching TRBD2. Germline-derived CDR1 and CDR2 are SGHTA and FQGNSA. V shed 2 bases, J shed 8 bases, and the junction held 7 bases outside the gene matches. The CDR3 runs to 15 residues. This chain's CDR3 is CASSLIGTSSHEQFF. CDR3 DNA sequence: TGTGCCAGCAGCTTAATCGGGACTAGCTCCCATGAGCAGTTCTTC.

This clonotype was seen only a few times. This chain joins TRBV20-1 and TRBJ2-7; 7 nucleotides align to TRBD1. The trim removed 0 bases at V and 4 bases at J, leaving 12 bases unmatched. Germline lookup yields CDR1 DFQATT and CDR2 SNEGSKA (reference sequence). This CDR3 has 16 residues. CDR3 bases: TGCAGTGCTAGAGATTTGAGGGGGCGTAATGGGTACGAGCAGTACGTC. Translating it yields CSARDLRGRNGYEQYV.

This clonotype was picked up a small number of times. The rearrangement joins TRBV9 to TRBJ2-1; no firm D call. CDR1 and CDR2 (germline): SGDLS, YYNGEE. Trimming stripped 2 bases from V and 8 bases from J, with 11 bases between. The CDR3 spans 13 residues. This CDR3 is CASSVDSVHEQFF. CDR3 bases: TGTGCCAGCAGCGTCGACTCGGTACATGAGCAGTTCTTC.

The V call is TRBV5-6, the J call TRBJ1-1; D is undetermined. With 7 bases removed from V and 8 bases from J, the gap between germline ends came to 15 bases. This CDR3 comprises 12 residues. The germline V gene has CDR1 SGHDT and CDR2 YYEEEE. CDR3 in DNA: TGTGCCAGCTTGGTCGTCGGCGGAGAAGCTTTCTTT. Its translation is CASLVVGGEAFF.

This clonotype was picked up a small number of times. The chain combines TRBV4-2 with TRBJ2-7; 11 bases are shared with TRBD2. Germline loops: CDR1 LGHNA, CDR2 YNFKEQ. J was trimmed by 3 bases and V by 4 bases; bases with no gene match: 5. CDR3 length: 15 amino acids. The CDR3 DNA reads TGTGCCAGCAGCCGGGGGACTAGCGGAAACTACGAGCAGTACTTC. It yields the protein CASSRGTSGNYEQYF.

This chain uses TRBV5-1 with TRBJ1-5; no clear D gene. Per germline, CDR1 SGHRS and CDR2 YFSETQ. The CDR3 loop spans 14 amino acids. V lost 0 bases, J lost 6 bases, and 10 bases lay in between. The chain's CDR3 is CASSLAEGGQPQHF. CDR3 bases: TGCGCCAGCAGCTTGGCCGAGGGTGGTCAGCCCCAGCATTTT.

This clonotype was observed a handful of times. The chain couples TRBV5-1 to TRBJ2-3, with 9 bases identical to TRBD1. Germline CDR1 and CDR2: SGHRS and YFSETQ. This CDR3 comprises 14 residues. V lost 5 bases, J lost 5 bases, and 6 bases stayed unmatched. The CDR3 spells CASSRDRVGDTQYF. The CDR3 DNA reads TGCGCCAGCAGTCGGGACAGGGTAGGAGATACGCAGTATTTT. The variable domain in full, with the rest retrieved from reference TRBV5-1 and TRBJ2-3, is KAGVTQTPRYLIKTRGQQVTLSCSPISGHRSVSWYQQTPGQGLQFLFEYFSETQRNKGNFPGRFSGRQFSNSRSEMNVSTLELGDSALYLCASSRDRVGDTQYFGPGTRLTVL.

This clonotype was seen a handful of times. This chain joins TRBV3-1 and TRBJ2-7; no definite D call. This CDR3 spans 13 amino acids. V was trimmed by 1 base and J by 2 bases, leaving 6 bases between them. Germline lookup yields CDR1 LGHDT and CDR2 YNNKEL (reference sequence). The CDR3 DNA reads TGTGCCAGCAGCCAAGGGCTAGCCTACGAGCAGTACGTC. This encodes CASSQGLAYEQYV.

The gene calls are TRBV18 and TRBJ2-5, with D tentatively TRBD1 or TRBD2 (5 bases each). The CDR3 covers 13 residues. Germline V gene data show CDR1 as KGHSH and CDR2 as LQKENI. V dropped 2 bases and J dropped 7 bases, with 11 bases sitting between them. CDR3: CASSPGTKGTQYF. DNA of the CDR3: TGTGCCAGCTCACCAGGGACGAAAGGGACCCAGTACTTC.

This clonotype was seen repeatedly, ten times or more. The CDR3 is CASSPRRQGTATGELFF. For the CDR3, the DNA is TGTGCCAGCAGCCCCCGCCGACAGGGGACCGCCACCGGGGAGCTGTTTTTT. The V call is TRBV7-9, the J call TRBJ2-2, with 8 positions matching TRBD1. The CDR3 loop spans 17 amino acids. Per germline, CDR1 SEHNR and CDR2 FQNEAQ (reference sequence). V gave up 5 bases and J gave up 4 bases; unmatched junction bases: 12.

This rearrangement joins TRBV5-8 to TRBJ2-3, with D unresolved. CDR3 size: 13 residues. Germline V gives CDR1 SGHTS, CDR2 YDEGEE. V was clipped by 4 bases and J by 6 bases, with 12 bases between them. The CDR3 DNA follows: TGTGCCAGCAGCAACCGCGATAGGGATACGCAGTATTTT. Its translation: CASSNRDRDTQYF.

The chain employs TRBV4-1 and TRBJ2-7; unclear D gene. The CDR3 spans 15 residues. Trimming stripped 0 bases from V and 3 bases from J, with 12 bases between. Germline V gene data show CDR1 as MGHRA and CDR2 as YSYEKL. CDR3 DNA: TGCGCCAGCAGCCAAGATTGGAGAATACTCTACGAGCAGTACTTC. It codes for CASSQDWRILYEQYF.

The CDR3 reads CASSPTGFYEQYV. CDR3 DNA sequence: TGTGCCAGCAGCCCGACAGGGTTCTACGAGCAGTACGTC. The V gene is TRBV7-2, the J gene TRBJ2-7, with 7 nucleotides matching TRBD1. The CDR3 is 13 residues long. Trimming removed 5 bases from V and 3 bases from J; junction bases left unmatched: 4. In germline, CDR1 is SGHTA, CDR2 FQGNSA.